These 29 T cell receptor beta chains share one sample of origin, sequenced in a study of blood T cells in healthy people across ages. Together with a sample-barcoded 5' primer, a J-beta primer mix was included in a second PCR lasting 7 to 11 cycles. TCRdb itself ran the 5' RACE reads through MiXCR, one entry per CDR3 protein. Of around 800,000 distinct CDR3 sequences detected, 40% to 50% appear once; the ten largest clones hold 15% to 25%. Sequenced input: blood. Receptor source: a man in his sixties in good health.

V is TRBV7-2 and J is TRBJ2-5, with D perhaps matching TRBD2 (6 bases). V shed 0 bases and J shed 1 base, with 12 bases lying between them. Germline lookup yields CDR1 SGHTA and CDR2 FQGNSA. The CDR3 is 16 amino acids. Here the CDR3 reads CASSLALGAGQETQYF. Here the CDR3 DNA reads TGTGCCAGCAGCTTAGCGTTGGGAGCGGGCCAAGAGACCCAGTACTTC. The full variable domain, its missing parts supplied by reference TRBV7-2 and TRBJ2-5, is GAGVSQSPSNKVTEKGKDVELRCDPISGHTALYWYRQSLGQGLEFLIYFQGNSAPDKSGLPSDRFSAERTGGSVSTLTIQRTQQEDSAVYLCASSLALGAGQETQYFGPGTRLLVL.

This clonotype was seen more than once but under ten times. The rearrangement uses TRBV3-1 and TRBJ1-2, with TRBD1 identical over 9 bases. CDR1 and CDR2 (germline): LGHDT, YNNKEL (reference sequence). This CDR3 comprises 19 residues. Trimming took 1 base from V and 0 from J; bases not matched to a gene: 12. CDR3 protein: CASSQVRGTGSYSNYGYTF. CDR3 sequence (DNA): TGTGCCAGCAGCCAAGTGCGGGGGACAGGGAGTTACTCTAACTATGGCTACACCTTC.

The CDR3 nucleotides are TGCAGTGCTAGTCAGCCGGGCTTCTCCTACGAGCAGTACTTC. Encoded protein: CSASQPGFSYEQYF. This chain joins TRBV20-1 and TRBJ2-7; D is ambiguous. The CDR3 runs 14 residues. The V end was cut by 3 bases, the J end by 0 bases, with 12 bases between. Per germline, CDR1 DFQATT and CDR2 SNEGSKA (reference sequence).

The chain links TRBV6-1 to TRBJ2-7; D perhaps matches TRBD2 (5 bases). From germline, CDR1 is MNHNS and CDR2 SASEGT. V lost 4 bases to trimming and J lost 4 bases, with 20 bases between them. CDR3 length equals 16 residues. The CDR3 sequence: CASSGAVSGFAYEQYF. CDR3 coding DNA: TGTGCCAGCAGTGGAGCGGTTTCGGGCTTTGCGTACGAGCAGTACTTC.

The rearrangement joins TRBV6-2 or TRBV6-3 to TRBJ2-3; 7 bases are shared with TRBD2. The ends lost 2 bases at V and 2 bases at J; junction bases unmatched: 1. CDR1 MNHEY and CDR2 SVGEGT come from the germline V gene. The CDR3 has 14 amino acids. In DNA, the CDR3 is TGTGCCAGCAGTTACGGACTAGACACAGATACGCAGTATTTT. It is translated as CASSYGLDTDTQYF.

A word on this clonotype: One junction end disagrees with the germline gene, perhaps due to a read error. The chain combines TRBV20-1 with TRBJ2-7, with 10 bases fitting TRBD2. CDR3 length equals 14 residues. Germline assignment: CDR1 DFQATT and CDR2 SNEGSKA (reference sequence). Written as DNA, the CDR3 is TGCAGTGCTAGATCCATAGCGGGGGGTTACGAGCAGAACTTC. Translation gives CSARSIAGGYEQNF.

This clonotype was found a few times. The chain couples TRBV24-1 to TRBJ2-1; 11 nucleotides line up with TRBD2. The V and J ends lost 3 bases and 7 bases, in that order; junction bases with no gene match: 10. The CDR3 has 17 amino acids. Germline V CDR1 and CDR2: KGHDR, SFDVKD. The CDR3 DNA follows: TGTGCCACCAGTGATCCTAGCGGGGGGCGCCGGGGGAATGAGCAGTTCTTC. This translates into CATSDPSGGRRGNEQFF.

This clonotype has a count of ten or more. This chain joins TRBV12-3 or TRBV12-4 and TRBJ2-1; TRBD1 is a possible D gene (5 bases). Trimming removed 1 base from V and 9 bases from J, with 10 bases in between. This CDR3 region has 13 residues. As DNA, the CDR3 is TGTGCCAGCAGTTTAGGGGCAGGGATTGAGCAGTTCTTC. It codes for CASSLGAGIEQFF.

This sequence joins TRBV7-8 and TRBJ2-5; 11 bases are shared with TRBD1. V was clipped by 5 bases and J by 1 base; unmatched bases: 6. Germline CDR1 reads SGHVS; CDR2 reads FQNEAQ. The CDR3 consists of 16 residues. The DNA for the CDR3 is TGTGCCAGCAGCATAACCGGGACAGGGGGCCAAGAGACCCAGTACTTC. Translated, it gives CASSITGTGGQETQYF. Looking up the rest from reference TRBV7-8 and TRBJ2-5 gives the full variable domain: GAGVSQSPRYKVAKRGQDVALRCDPISGHVSLFWYQQALGQGPEFLTYFQNEAQLDKSGLPSDRFFAERPEGSVSTLKIQRTQQEDSAVYLCASSITGTGGQETQYFGPGTRLLVL.

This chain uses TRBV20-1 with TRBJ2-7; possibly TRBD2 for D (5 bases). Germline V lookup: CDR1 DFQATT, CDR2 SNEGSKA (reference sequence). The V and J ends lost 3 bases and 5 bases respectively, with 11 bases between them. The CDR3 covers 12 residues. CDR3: CSASSGMNEQYF. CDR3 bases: TGCAGTGCTAGTTCGGGGATGAACGAGCAGTACTTC.

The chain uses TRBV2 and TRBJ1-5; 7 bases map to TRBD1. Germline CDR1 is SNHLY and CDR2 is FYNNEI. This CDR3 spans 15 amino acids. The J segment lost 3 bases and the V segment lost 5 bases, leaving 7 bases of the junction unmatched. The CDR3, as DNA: TGTGCCAGCAGTCGACGGGACAGCAACAATCAGCCCCAGCATTTT. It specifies CASSRRDSNNQPQHF.

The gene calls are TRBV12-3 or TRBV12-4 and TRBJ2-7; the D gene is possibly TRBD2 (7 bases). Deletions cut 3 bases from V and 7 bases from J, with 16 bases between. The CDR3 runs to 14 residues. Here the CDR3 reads CASSFGGPKNEQYF. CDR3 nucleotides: TGTGCCAGCAGTTTCGGGGGGCCTAAAAATGAGCAGTACTTC.

As DNA, the CDR3 is TGTGCCAGCAGGATTCACCAGGATCGTTCGCCCCAGCATTTT. Translated: CASRIHQDRSPQHF. The chain has TRBV28 and TRBJ1-5; D remains ambiguous. CDR3 length equals 14 residues. CDR1 MDHEN and CDR2 SYDVKM come from the germline V gene. V was trimmed by 6 bases and J by 9 bases, leaving 18 bases between them.

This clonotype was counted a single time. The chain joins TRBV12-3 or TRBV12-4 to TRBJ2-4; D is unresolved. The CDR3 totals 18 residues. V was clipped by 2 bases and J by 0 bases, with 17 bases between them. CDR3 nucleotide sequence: TGTGCCAGCAGTTTATTTTGGGCTGAGGTCCTAGCCAAAAACATTCAGTACTTC. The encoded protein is CASSLFWAEVLAKNIQYF.

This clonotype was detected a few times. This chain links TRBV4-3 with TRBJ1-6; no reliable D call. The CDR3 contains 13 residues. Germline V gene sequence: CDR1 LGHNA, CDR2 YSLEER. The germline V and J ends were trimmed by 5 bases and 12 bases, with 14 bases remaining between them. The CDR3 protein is CASSYAKSLPLHF. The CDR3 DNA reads TGCGCCAGCAGCTACGCCAAAAGTCTACCCCTCCACTTT.

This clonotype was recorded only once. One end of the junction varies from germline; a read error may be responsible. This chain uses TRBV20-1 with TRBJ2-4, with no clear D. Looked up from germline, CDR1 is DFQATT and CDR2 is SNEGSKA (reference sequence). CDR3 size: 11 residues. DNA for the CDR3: TGCAGTGCTAGAGATGGATACATTCAGCACTTC. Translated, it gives CSARDGYIQHF.

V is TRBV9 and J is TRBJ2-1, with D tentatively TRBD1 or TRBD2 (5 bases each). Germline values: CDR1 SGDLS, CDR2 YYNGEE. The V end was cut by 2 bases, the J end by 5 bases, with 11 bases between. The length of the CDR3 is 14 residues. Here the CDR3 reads CASSVIGTNNEQFF. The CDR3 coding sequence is TGTGCCAGCAGCGTGATCGGGACCAACAATGAGCAGTTCTTC.

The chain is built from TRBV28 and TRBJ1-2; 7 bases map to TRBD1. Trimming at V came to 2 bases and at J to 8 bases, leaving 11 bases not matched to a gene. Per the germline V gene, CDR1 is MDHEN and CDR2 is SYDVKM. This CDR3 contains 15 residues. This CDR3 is CASSLGSTQGKGYTF. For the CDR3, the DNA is TGTGCCAGCAGTTTAGGTTCCACACAGGGGAAGGGCTACACCTTC.

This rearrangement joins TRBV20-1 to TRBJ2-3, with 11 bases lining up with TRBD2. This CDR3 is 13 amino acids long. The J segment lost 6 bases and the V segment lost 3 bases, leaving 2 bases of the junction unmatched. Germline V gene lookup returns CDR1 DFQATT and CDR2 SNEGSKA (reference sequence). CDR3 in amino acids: CSASSGGADTQYF. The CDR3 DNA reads TGCAGTGCTAGTAGCGGGGGGGCCGATACGCAGTATTTT.

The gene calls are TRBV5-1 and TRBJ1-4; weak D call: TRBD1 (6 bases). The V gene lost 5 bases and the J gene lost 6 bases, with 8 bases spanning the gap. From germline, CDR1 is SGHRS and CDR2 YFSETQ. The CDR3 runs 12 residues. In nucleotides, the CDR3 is TGCGCCAGCAGAGAGGGGGATGAAAAACTGTTTTTT. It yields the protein CASREGDEKLFF.

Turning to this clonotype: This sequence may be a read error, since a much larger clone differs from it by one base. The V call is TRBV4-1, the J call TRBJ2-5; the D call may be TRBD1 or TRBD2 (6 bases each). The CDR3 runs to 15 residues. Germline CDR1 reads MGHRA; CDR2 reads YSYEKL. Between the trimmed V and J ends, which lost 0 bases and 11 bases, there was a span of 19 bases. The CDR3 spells CASSQDRGVFNEQYF. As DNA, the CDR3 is TGCGCCAGCAGCCAAGATAGGGGGGTGTTCAATGAGCAGTACTTC.

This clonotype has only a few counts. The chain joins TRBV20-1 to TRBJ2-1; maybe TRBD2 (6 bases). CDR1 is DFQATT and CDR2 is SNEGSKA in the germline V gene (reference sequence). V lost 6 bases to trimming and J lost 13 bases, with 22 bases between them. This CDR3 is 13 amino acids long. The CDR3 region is CSAPKPGWGDQFF. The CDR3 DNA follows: TGCAGTGCCCCAAAGCCGGGGTGGGGGGATCAGTTCTTC.

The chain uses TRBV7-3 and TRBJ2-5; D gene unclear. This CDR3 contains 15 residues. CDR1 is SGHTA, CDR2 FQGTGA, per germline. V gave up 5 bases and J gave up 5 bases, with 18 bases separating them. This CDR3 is CASSISGPLDETQYF. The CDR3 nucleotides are TGTGCCAGCAGCATAAGTGGGCCCCTCGACGAGACCCAGTACTTC.

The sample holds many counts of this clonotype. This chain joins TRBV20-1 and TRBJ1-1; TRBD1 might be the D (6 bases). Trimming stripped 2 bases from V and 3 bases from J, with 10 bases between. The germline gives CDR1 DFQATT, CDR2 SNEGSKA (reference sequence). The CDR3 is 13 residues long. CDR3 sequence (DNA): TGCAGTGCTAGAAGGGGGTGGGACACTGAAGCTTTCTTT. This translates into CSARRGWDTEAFF.

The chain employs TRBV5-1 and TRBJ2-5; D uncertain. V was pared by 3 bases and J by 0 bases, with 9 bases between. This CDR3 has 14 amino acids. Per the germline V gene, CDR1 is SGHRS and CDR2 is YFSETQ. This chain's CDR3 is CASSSEKNQETQYF. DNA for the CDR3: TGCGCCAGCAGCTCGGAAAAAAACCAAGAGACCCAGTACTTC. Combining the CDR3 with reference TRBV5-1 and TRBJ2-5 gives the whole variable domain KAGVTQTPRYLIKTRGQQVTLSCSPISGHRSVSWYQQTPGQGLQFLFEYFSETQRNKGNFPGRFSGRQFSNSRSEMNVSTLELGDSALYLCASSSEKNQETQYFGPGTRLLVL.

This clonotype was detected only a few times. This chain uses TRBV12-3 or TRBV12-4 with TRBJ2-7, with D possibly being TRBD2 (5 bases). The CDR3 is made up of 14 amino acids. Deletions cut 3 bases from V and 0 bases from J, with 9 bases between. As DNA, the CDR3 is TGTGCCAGCAGTTTGATAAGCGGCTCCTACGAGCAGTACTTC. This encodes CASSLISGSYEQYF.

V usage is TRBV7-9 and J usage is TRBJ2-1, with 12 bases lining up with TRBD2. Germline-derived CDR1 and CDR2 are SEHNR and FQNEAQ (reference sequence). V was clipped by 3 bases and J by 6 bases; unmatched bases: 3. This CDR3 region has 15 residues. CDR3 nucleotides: TGTGCCAGCAGCTTTCTAGCGGGGGGGCCCAATGAGCAGTTCTTC. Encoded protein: CASSFLAGGPNEQFF.

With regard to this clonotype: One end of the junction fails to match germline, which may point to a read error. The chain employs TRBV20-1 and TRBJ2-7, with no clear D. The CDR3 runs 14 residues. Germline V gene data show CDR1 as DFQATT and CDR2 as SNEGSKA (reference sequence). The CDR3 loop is CSARSRSSSYEHYF. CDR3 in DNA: TGCAGTGCTAGAAGTCGATCAAGCTCCTACGAGCATTACTTC.

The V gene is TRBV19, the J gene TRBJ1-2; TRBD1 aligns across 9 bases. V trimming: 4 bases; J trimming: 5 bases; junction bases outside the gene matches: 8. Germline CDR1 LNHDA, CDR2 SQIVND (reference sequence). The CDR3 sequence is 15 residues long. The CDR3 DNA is TGTGCCAGTAGTAGAGGACAGGGGTCCCAGTATGGCTACACCTTC. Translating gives CASSRGQGSQYGYTF.